A single sample gave rise to the 7 T cell receptor beta chains below, sequenced in a study of CD8+ T cells in alopecia areata. The treatment denotes: oral pan-JAK inhibitor, 5-10 mg twice daily. Extraction of RNA preceded its reverse transcription into cDNA, which served as the sequencing template. The repertoire was sequenced with immunoSEQ multiplex PCR; TCRdb's copy has only in-frame clones and lacks some. Of under 150,000 clones listed, roughly 80% are singletons. Here the sequenced sample was CD8+ T cells sorted from blood, taken at week 4, from a patient treated with tofacitinib. Receptors were obtained from a human donor with alopecia areata.

This clone was counted between two and nine times. V is TRBV7-9 and J is TRBJ2-3; D call uncertain. Germline loops: CDR1 SEHNR, CDR2 FQNEAQ (reference sequence). The ends were cut back, 1 base at V and 8 bases at J, with 13 bases in the middle. The CDR3 totals 14 residues. The CDR3 loop is CASSLVAAESTQYF. The CDR3 DNA follows: TGTGCCAGCAGCTTAGTCGCGGCGGAAAGTACGCAGTATTTT.

CDR3 DNA sequence: TGTGCCAGTAGTCCAATTGCCTACAATGAGCAGTTCTTC. Translated: CASSPIAYNEQFF. The rearrangement uses TRBV19 and TRBJ2-1; D uncertain. V was pared by 5 bases and J by 2 bases, with 7 bases between. CDR1 LNHDA and CDR2 SQIVND come from the germline V gene (reference sequence). This CDR3 comprises 13 residues.

This rearrangement joins TRBV6-1 to TRBJ2-7, with unresolved D. This CDR3 contains 13 residues. Germline assignment: CDR1 MNHNS and CDR2 SASEGT. Trimming shortened V by 2 bases and J by 2 bases, and 7 bases separated the two germline ends. The chain's CDR3 is CASSEYSTYEQYF. The CDR3 DNA reads as TGTGCCAGCAGTGAATACAGTACCTACGAGCAGTACTTC.

This clone has only a few counts. V gene TRBV4-1 combines with J gene TRBJ2-6, with D uncertain. V was trimmed by 7 bases and J by 0 bases, leaving 19 bases between them. CDR1 and CDR2 from the germline V gene are MGHRA and YSYEKL. The CDR3 length is 18 residues. The CDR3 region has the DNA TGCGCCAGCACCCCCTTTGACCAGGAAATCTCTGGGGCCAACGTCCTGACTTTC. Amino acids: CASTPFDQEISGANVLTF.

This chain connects TRBV30 to TRBJ2-7, with a possible D match to TRBD1 (5 bases). Trimming stripped 1 base from V and 6 bases from J, with 13 bases between. The CDR3 is 13 residues long. The germline gives CDR1 GTSNPN, CDR2 SVGIG (reference sequence). CDR3 region: CAWSEGQGSEQYF. The CDR3 DNA reads as TGTGCCTGGAGTGAAGGCCAGGGCTCCGAGCAGTACTTC.

This clone was seen a few times. The chain carries TRBV7-7 and TRBJ2-2; D gene ambiguous. The CDR3 contains 12 residues. Germline-derived CDR1 and CDR2 are SSHAT and FNYEAQ (reference sequence). The CDR3 here is CVVTENTGELFF. The CDR3 DNA is TGTGTCGTCACAGAGAACACCGGGGAGCTGTTTTTT.

The rearrangement links TRBV30 to TRBJ1-1; D is unresolved. V dropped 0 bases and J dropped 10 bases, with 9 bases sitting between them. The CDR3 covers 11 residues. Germline CDR1 is GTSNPN and CDR2 is SVGIG (reference sequence). The chain's CDR3 is CAWSVPHGAFF. The CDR3 coding sequence is TGTGCCTGGAGTGTACCCCACGGAGCTTTCTTT. Complete variable domain (other parts from reference TRBV30 and TRBJ1-1): SQTIHQWPATLVQPVGSPLSLECTVEGTSNPNLYWYRQAAGRGLQLLFYSVGIGQISSEVPQNLSASRPQDRQFILSSKKLLLSDSGFYLCAWSVPHGAFFGQGTRLTVV.